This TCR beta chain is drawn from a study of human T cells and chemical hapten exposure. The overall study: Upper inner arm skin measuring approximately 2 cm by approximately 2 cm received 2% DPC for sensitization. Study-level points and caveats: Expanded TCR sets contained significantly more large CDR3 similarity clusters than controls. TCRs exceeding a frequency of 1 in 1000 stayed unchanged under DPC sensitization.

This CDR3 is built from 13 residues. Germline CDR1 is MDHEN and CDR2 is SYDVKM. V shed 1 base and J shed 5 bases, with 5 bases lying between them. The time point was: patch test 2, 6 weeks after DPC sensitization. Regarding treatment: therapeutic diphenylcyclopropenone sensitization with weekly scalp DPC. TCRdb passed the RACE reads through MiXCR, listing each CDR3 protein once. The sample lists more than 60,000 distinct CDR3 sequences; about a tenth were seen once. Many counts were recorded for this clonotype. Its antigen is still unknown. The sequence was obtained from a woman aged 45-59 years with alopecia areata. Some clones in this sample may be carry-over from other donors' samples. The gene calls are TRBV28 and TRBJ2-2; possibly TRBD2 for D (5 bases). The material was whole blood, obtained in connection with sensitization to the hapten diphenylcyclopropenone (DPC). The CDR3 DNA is TGTGCCAGCAGTTTATCGGGGACCGGGGAGCTGTTTTTT. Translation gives CASSLSGTGELFF.